This is a list of T cell receptor beta chains from one sample in a study of identical twins. A single record per CDR3 protein comes from TCRdb applying MiXCR to the 5' RACE reads. Of hundreds of thousands of distinct CDR3 sequences in the sample, 8.6% were seen once. These sequences were also reported in another study, on yellow fever vaccine responses in identical twins.

Source material: PBMCs. These TCRs come from a woman in her late teens or twenties in good health. Both conserved end residues are part of each CDR3. Fields, in order: D gene, V gene, J gene, clone size, CDR3 protein, CDR3 DNA. D genes are given only for firm matches. Clone size is stated in some rows and not others, as once, few, many or a class when expanded.

TRBD2	TRBV2	TRBJ2-1	few	CASSEASGGAYNEQFF	TGTGCCAGCAGTGAGGCTAGCGGGGGGGCTTACAATGAGCAGTTCTTC
NA	TRBV12-3/TRBV12-4	TRBJ2-4	many	CASSLGGRLAKNIQYF	TGTGCCAGCAGTTTAGGCGGAAGACTAGCCAAAAACATTCAGTACTTC
NA	TRBV15	TRBJ2-1	few	CATSGGGSYNEQFF	TGTGCCACCAGCGGGGGTGGGTCCTACAATGAGCAGTTCTTC
TRBD2	TRBV11-1	TRBJ2-1	few	CASSLPGLAGFTYNEQFF	TGTGCCAGCAGCCTCCCTGGACTAGCGGGTTTTACCTACAATGAGCAGTTCTTC
NA	TRBV20-1	TRBJ2-1	many	CSPLGDTDNEQFF	TGCAGCCCGTTGGGGGATACAGACAATGAGCAGTTCTTC
NA	TRBV4-1	TRBJ2-1	NA	CASSQDPGDEQFF	TGCGCCAGCAGCCAAGATCCAGGGGATGAGCAGTTCTTC
NA	TRBV5-6	TRBJ2-2	many	CASSPGRARELFF	TGTGCCAGCAGCCCAGGACGGGCCAGGGAGCTGTTTTTT
TRBD1	TRBV5-6	TRBJ2-7	many	CASSLLLGTGLYEQYF	TGTGCCAGCAGCCTCCTCCTGGGGACAGGGCTCTACGAGCAGTACTTC
NA	TRBV5-6	TRBJ1-2	NA	CASSLVAYGYTF	TGTGCCAGCAGCTTGGTGGCCTATGGCTACACCTTC
NA	TRBV24-1	TRBJ2-3	few	CATSEPRKGTDTQYF	TGTGCCACCAGTGAGCCCCGTAAGGGCACAGATACGCAGTATTTT
TRBD1	TRBV29-1	TRBJ2-7	many	CSVEEQGDEQYF	TGCAGCGTTGAAGAACAGGGGGACGAGCAGTACTTC
NA	TRBV4-1	TRBJ1-5	few	CASSQDLGRPNQPQHF	TGCGCCAGCAGCCAAGATCTAGGACGGCCCAATCAGCCCCAGCATTTT
NA	TRBV10-3	TRBJ2-7	few	CAISAGNYEQYF	TGTGCCATCTCTGCAGGGAACTACGAGCAGTACTTC
NA	TRBV30	TRBJ2-2	NA	CAFDTSSNTGELFF	TGTGCTTTTGATACTAGTTCCAACACCGGGGAGCTGTTTTTT
TRBD2	TRBV9	TRBJ2-3	NA	CASSVGPAGGPDTQYF	TGTGCCAGCAGCGTAGGTCCAGCGGGGGGGCCAGATACGCAGTATTTT
TRBD1	TRBV7-3	TRBJ2-7	NA	CASSLMGGTGYEQYF	TGTGCCAGCAGCTTAATGGGCGGGACAGGGTACGAGCAGTACTTC
NA	TRBV28	TRBJ2-3	few	CASSFSSLALVAYF	TGTGCCAGCAGTTTTAGCTCTTTAGCTTTAGTCGCGTATTTT
NA	TRBV4-3	TRBJ2-7	many	CASSQALTGYEQYF	TGCGCCAGCAGCCAAGCCCTGACAGGCTACGAGCAGTACTTC
NA	TRBV4-3	TRBJ2-6	many	CASSPSEGVGANVLTF	TGCGCCAGCAGCCCCTCGGAAGGCGTTGGGGCCAACGTCCTGACTTTC
NA	TRBV14	TRBJ1-1	few	CASSQISAEAFF	TGTGCCAGCAGCCAAATCTCCGCTGAAGCTTTCTTT
NA	TRBV9	TRBJ2-3	few	CASSVEVRTLTQYF	TGTGCCAGCAGCGTAGAGGTTAGGACACTCACGCAGTATTTT
NA	TRBV7-3	TRBJ2-3	NA	CASSWYGTDTQYF	TGTGCCAGCAGCTGGTACGGGACAGATACGCAGTATTTT
NA	TRBV3-1	TRBJ2-2	few	CASSHPGEYTGELFF	TGTGCCAGCAGCCATCCGGGGGAGTACACCGGGGAGCTGTTTTTT
NA	TRBV5-1	TRBJ2-5	many	CASSLSQETQYF	TGTGCCAGCAGTTTGAGCCAAGAGACCCAGTACTTC
TRBD1	TRBV12-3/TRBV12-4	TRBJ1-5	many	CASSRDREYSNQPQHF	TGTGCCAGCAGTCGGGACAGGGAGTATAGCAATCAGCCCCAGCATTTT
NA	TRBV28	TRBJ2-2	few	CASISSGELFF	TGTGCCAGCATTTCCTCCGGGGAGCTGTTTTTT
NA	TRBV20-1	TRBJ2-3	few	CSARDLGGTDTQYF	TGCAGTGCTAGAGATCTGGGGGGAACAGATACGCAGTATTTT